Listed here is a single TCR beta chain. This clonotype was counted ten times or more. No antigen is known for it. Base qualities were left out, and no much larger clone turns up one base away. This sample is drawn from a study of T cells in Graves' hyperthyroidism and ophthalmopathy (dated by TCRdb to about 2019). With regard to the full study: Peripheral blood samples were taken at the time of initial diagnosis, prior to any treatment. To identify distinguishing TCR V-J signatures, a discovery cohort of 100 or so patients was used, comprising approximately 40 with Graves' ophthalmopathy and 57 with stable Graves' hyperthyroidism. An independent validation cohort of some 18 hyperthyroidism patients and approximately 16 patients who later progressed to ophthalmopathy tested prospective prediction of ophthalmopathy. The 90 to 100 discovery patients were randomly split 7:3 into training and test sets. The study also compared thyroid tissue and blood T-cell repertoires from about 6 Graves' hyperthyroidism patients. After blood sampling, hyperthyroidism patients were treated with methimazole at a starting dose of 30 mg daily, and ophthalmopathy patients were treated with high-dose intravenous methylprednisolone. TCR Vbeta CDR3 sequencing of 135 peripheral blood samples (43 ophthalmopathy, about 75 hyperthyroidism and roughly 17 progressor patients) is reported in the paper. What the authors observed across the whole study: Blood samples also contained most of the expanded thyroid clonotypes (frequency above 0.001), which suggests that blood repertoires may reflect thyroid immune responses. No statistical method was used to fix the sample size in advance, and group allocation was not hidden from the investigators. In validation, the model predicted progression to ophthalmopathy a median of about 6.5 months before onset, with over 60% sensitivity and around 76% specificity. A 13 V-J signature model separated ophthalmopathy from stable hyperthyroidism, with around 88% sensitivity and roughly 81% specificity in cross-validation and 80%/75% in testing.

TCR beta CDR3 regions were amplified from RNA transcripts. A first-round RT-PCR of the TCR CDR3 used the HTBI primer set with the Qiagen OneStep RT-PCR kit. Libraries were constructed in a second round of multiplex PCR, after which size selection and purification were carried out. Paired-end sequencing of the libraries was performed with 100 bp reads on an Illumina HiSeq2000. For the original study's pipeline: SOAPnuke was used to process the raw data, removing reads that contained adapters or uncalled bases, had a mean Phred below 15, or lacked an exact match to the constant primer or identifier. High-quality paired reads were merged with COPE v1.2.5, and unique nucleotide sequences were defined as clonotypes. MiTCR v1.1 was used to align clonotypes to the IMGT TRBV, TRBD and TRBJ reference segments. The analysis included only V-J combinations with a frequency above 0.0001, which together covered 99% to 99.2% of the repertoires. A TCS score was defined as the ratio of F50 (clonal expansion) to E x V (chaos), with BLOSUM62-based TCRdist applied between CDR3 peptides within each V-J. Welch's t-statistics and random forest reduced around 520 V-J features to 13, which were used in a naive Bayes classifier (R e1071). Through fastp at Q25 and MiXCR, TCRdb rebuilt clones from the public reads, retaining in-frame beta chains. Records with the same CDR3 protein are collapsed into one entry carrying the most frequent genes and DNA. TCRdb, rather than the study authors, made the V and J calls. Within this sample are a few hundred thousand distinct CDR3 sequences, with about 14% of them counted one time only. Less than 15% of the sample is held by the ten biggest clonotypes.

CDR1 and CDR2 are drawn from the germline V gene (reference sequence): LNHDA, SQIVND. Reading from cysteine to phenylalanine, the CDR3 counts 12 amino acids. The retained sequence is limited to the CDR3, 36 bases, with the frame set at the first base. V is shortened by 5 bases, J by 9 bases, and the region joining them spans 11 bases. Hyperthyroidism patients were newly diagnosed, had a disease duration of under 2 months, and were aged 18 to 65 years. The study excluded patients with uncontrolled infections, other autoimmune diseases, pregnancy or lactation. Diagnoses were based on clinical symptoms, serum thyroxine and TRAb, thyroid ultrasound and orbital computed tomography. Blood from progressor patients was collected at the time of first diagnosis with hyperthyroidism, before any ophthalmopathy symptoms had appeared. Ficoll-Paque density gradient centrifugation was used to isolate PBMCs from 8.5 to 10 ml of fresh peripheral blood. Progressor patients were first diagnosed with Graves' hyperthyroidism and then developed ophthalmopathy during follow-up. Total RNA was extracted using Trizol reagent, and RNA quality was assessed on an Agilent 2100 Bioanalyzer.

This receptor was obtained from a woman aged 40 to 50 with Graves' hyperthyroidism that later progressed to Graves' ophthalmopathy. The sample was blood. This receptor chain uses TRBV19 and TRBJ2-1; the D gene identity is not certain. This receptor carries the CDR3 CASSPFFGEQFF. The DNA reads TGTGCCAGTAGTCCCTTCTTTGGTGAGCAGTTCTTC. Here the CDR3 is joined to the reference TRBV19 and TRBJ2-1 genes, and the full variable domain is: DGGITQSPKYLFRKEGQNVTLSCEQNLNHDAMYWYRQDPGQGLRLIYYSQIVNDFQKGDIAEGYSVSREKKESFPLTVTSAQKNPTAFYLCASSPFFGEQFFGPGTRLTVL.